This entry lists 9 T cell receptor beta chains sequenced from one sample in a study of T cell repertoires in cytomegalovirus infection. No antigen is known for these receptors. TCRdb independently ran MiXCR on the reads; one entry per CDR3 protein. This sample has roughly 570,000 distinct CDR3 sequences; around two fifths occur once, and the top ten carry around 46%. The input for sequencing was cultured PBMCs, taken from culture after CMV antigen stimulation. The receptors derive from a human donor in good health (CMV status not recorded). Some clones in this sample may be carry-over from other donors' samples.

The V gene is TRBV12-3 or TRBV12-4, the J gene TRBJ2-1, with 8 bases lining up with TRBD1. The ends lost 3 bases at V and 9 bases at J; junction bases unmatched: 7. This CDR3 comprises 14 residues. CDR3 DNA: TGTGCCAGCAGTTTTCAGGGGGCACTGAGTGAGCAGTTCTTC. This sequence encodes CASSFQGALSEQFF.

The chain recombines TRBV7-8 with TRBJ1-5; TRBD1 agrees at 7 bases. V shed 1 base and J 0 bases; nucleotides not matched to a gene: 9. This CDR3 comprises 18 residues. Per germline, CDR1 SGHVS and CDR2 FQNEAQ. Written as DNA, the CDR3 is TGTGCCAGCAGCTTAGAAGGTGGGACAGAGATTAGCAATCAGCCCCAGCATTTT. Protein: CASSLEGGTEISNQPQHF.

This chain connects TRBV3-1 to TRBJ1-1, with TRBD1 as a possible D gene (5 bases). V was pared by 2 bases and J by 5 bases, with 21 bases between. CDR1 and CDR2 from the germline V gene are LGHDT and YNNKEL (reference sequence). The CDR3 is 17 amino acids. The CDR3 DNA follows: TGTGCCAGCAGCCAACCAACAAAAGGGGCAGAAGAAACTGAAGCTTTCTTT. It codes for CASSQPTKGAEETEAFF.

V is TRBV7-8 and J is TRBJ1-1; possibly TRBD1 for D (5 bases). CDR1 and CDR2 from the germline V gene are SGHVS and FQNEAQ. The germline V and J ends were trimmed by 2 bases and 1 base, with 11 bases remaining between them. CDR3 size: 15 residues. The CDR3 protein is CASSLTGGTNTEAFF. In DNA form, the CDR3 reads TGTGCCAGCAGCTTAACAGGCGGTACGAACACTGAAGCTTTCTTT. Supplemented by reference TRBV7-8 and TRBJ1-1, the full variable domain reads GAGVSQSPRYKVAKRGQDVALRCDPISGHVSLFWYQQALGQGPEFLTYFQNEAQLDKSGLPSDRFFAERPEGSVSTLKIQRTQQEDSAVYLCASSLTGGTNTEAFFGQGTRLTVV.

The chain uses TRBV10-3 and TRBJ2-3; no definite D call. The CDR3 is 13 residues long. V lost 7 bases, J lost 1 base, and 9 bases lay in between. Per the germline V gene, CDR1 is ENHRY and CDR2 is SYGVKD. The CDR3, as DNA: TGTGCCATCAAAGACGAGCGCACAGATACGCAGTATTTT. It encodes CAIKDERTDTQYF.

The rearrangement links TRBV20-1 to TRBJ2-5; D is ambiguous. From germline, CDR1 is DFQATT and CDR2 SNEGSKA (reference sequence). The CDR3 has 14 amino acids. Trimming removed 0 bases at V and 7 bases at J, with 15 bases between. This CDR3 reads CSARDPATWGTQYF. DNA of the CDR3: TGCAGTGCTAGAGATCCCGCCACTTGGGGGACCCAGTACTTC.

J is TRBJ2-5 and V is TRBV7-2; tentatively, D is TRBD2 (6 bases). Trimming removed 5 bases from V and 4 bases from J, with 17 bases in between. Per germline, CDR1 SGHTA and CDR2 FQGNSA. The CDR3 consists of 15 residues. This CDR3 is CASSPPRRGSETQYF. For the CDR3, the DNA is TGTGCCAGCAGCCCCCCCAGGAGGGGATCAGAGACCCAGTACTTC.

This clonotype was counted at least ten times. The chain employs TRBV7-2 and TRBJ1-1, with D maybe TRBD1 (5 bases). V was trimmed by 7 bases and J by 1 base, leaving 10 bases between them. From germline, CDR1 is SGHTA and CDR2 FQGNSA. The CDR3 consists of 13 residues. The CDR3 DNA is TGTGCCAGCAAGATGGGGCAGAACACTGAAGCTTTCTTT. Residues: CASKMGQNTEAFF.

This clonotype turned up a few times. The chain couples TRBV20-1 to TRBJ1-5; D not resolved. The CDR3 covers 13 residues. Trimming took 5 bases from V and 0 from J, leaving 8 bases between them. CDR1 and CDR2 (germline): DFQATT, SNEGSKA (reference sequence). CDR3 region: CSAAADSNQPQHF. CDR3 sequence (DNA): TGCAGTGCTGCGGCAGATAGCAATCAGCCCCAGCATTTT.